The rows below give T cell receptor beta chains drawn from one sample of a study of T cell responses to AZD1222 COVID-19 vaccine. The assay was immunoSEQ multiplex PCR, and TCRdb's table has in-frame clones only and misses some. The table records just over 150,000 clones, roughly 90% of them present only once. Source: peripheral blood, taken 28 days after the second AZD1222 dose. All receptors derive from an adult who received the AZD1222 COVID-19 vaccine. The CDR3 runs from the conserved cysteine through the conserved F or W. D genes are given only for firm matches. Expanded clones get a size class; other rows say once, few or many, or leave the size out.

cdr3_aa: CASSPIKGGSGLFNEQFF
cdr3_nt: TGTGCCAGCAGCCCAATCAAGGGGGGTAGCGGGTTATTCAATGAGCAGTTCTTC
clone_size: -
d_call: -
v_call: TRBV7-6
j_call: TRBJ2-1

cdr3_aa: CASRGKVGSYNEQFF
cdr3_nt: TGTGCCAGTAGGGGGAAGGTCGGCTCCTACAATGAGCAGTTCTTC
clone_size: -
d_call: -
v_call: TRBV19
j_call: TRBJ2-1

cdr3_aa: CASSVGQGKAFF
cdr3_nt: TGTGCCAGCAGTGTGGGACAGGGGAAAGCTTTCTTT
clone_size: -
d_call: TRBD1
v_call: TRBV25-1
j_call: TRBJ1-1

cdr3_aa: CATSDLRLAGKNEQFF
cdr3_nt: TGTGCCACCAGTGATTTACGACTAGCGGGAAAGAATGAGCAGTTCTTC
clone_size: -
d_call: TRBD2
v_call: TRBV24-1
j_call: TRBJ2-1

cdr3_aa: CASSLGLLGPETQYF
cdr3_nt: TGTGCCAGTAGTTTGGGACTCTTGGGCCCAGAGACCCAGTACTTC
clone_size: -
d_call: -
v_call: TRBV19
j_call: TRBJ2-5

cdr3_aa: CASSLTGPSYEQYF
cdr3_nt: TGTGCCAGCAGCCTGACAGGGCCCTCCTACGAGCAGTACTTC
clone_size: -
d_call: TRBD1
v_call: TRBV27
j_call: TRBJ2-7

cdr3_aa: CASSSDLTGELFF
cdr3_nt: TGCGCCAGCAGCTCGGACCTCACCGGGGAGCTGTTTTTT
clone_size: -
d_call: -
v_call: TRBV5-1
j_call: TRBJ2-2

cdr3_aa: CASTLGGGNEQFF
cdr3_nt: TGTGCCAGCACCTTGGGTGGGGGCAATGAGCAGTTCTTC
clone_size: -
d_call: -
v_call: TRBV12-3/TRBV12-4
j_call: TRBJ2-1

cdr3_aa: CATSDVAGGSYEQYF
cdr3_nt: TGTGCCACCAGTGATGTGGCAGGGGGCTCCTACGAGCAGTACTTC
clone_size: once
d_call: TRBD1
v_call: TRBV24-1
j_call: TRBJ2-7

cdr3_aa: CASPGTTGSPLHF
cdr3_nt: TGTGCCAGTCCCGGGACGACGGGCTCACCCCTCCACTTT
clone_size: -
d_call: -
v_call: TRBV2
j_call: TRBJ1-6

cdr3_aa: CASRTSGEETQYF
cdr3_nt: TGTGCCAGCCGGACTAGCGGGGAAGAGACCCAGTACTTC
clone_size: -
d_call: TRBD2
v_call: TRBV3-1/TRBV3-2
j_call: TRBJ2-5

cdr3_aa: CASSLDGRYNEQFF
cdr3_nt: TGTGCCAGCAGCTTAGATGGAAGATACAATGAGCAGTTCTTC
clone_size: -
d_call: -
v_call: TRBV11-3
j_call: TRBJ2-1

cdr3_aa: CAISRTGEQYF
cdr3_nt: TGTGCCATCAGTAGGACAGGTGAGCAGTACTTC
clone_size: -
d_call: TRBD1
v_call: TRBV10-3
j_call: TRBJ2-7

cdr3_aa: CATSSLGGDTQYF
cdr3_nt: TGTGCCACCAGCAGCCTAGGCGGAGATACGCAGTATTTT
clone_size: -
d_call: -
v_call: TRBV15
j_call: TRBJ2-3

cdr3_aa: CASSLADREDTQYF
cdr3_nt: TGTGCCAGCAGCTTGGCCGACAGGGAAGATACGCAGTATTTT
clone_size: -
d_call: TRBD1
v_call: TRBV5-8
j_call: TRBJ2-3

cdr3_aa: CASSSGTVSTDTQYF
cdr3_nt: TGCGCCAGCAGCTCGGGGACAGTTAGCACAGATACGCAGTATTTT
clone_size: once
d_call: TRBD1
v_call: TRBV5-1
j_call: TRBJ2-3

cdr3_aa: CASSPRGPTRLNEKLFF
cdr3_nt: TGCGCCAGCAGCCCTCGTGGGCCAACGCGACTTAATGAAAAACTGTTTTTT
clone_size: few
d_call: -
v_call: TRBV4-1
j_call: TRBJ1-4

cdr3_aa: CATLGGFYGYTF
cdr3_nt: TGTGCCACCCTCGGGGGATTTTATGGCTACACCTTC
clone_size: -
d_call: -
v_call: TRBV28
j_call: TRBJ1-2

cdr3_aa: CATSDITGTTNTGELFF
cdr3_nt: TGTGCCACCAGTGATATAACCGGGACAACAAACACCGGGGAGCTGTTTTTT
clone_size: -
d_call: -
v_call: TRBV24-1
j_call: TRBJ2-2

cdr3_aa: CASVAGHTDTQYF
cdr3_nt: TGTGCCAGCGTGGCAGGACACACAGATACGCAGTATTTT
clone_size: once
d_call: -
v_call: TRBV18
j_call: TRBJ2-3

cdr3_aa: CASSLQAGRYNEQFF
cdr3_nt: TGCGCCAGCAGCTTGCAAGCGGGACGTTACAATGAGCAGTTCTTC
clone_size: -
d_call: TRBD2
v_call: TRBV5-1
j_call: TRBJ2-1

cdr3_aa: CASSYSMAGQGTEAFF
cdr3_nt: TGTGCCAGCAGTTACTCGATGGCAGGGCAGGGCACTGAAGCTTTCTTT
clone_size: -
d_call: -
v_call: TRBV6-5
j_call: TRBJ1-1

cdr3_aa: CASSNRRYEQYF
cdr3_nt: TGTGCCAGCAGTAATAGGCGGTACGAGCAGTACTTC
clone_size: once
d_call: -
v_call: TRBV13
j_call: TRBJ2-7

cdr3_aa: CAWSPKGGGYSGTGELFF
cdr3_nt: TGTGCCTGGAGCCCCAAGGGGGGAGGGTACTCGGGCACCGGGGAGCTGTTTTTT
clone_size: -
d_call: -
v_call: TRBV30
j_call: TRBJ2-2

cdr3_aa: CASSLGHREAEAFF
cdr3_nt: TGTGCCAGCAGTTTAGGTCATAGGGAGGCTGAAGCTTTCTTT
clone_size: -
d_call: -
v_call: TRBV28
j_call: TRBJ1-1

cdr3_aa: CAWSLLSSGLAKNIQYF
cdr3_nt: TGTGCCTGGAGTCTCCTCTCTAGCGGGTTAGCCAAAAACATTCAGTACTTC
clone_size: -
d_call: TRBD2
v_call: TRBV30
j_call: TRBJ2-4

cdr3_aa: CASSQLVDTQYF
cdr3_nt: TGTGCCAGCAGCCAACTAGTAGATACGCAGTATTTT
clone_size: -
d_call: -
v_call: TRBV3-1/TRBV3-2
j_call: TRBJ2-3

cdr3_aa: CASARRFQWTDYYGYTF
cdr3_nt: TGTGCCAGCGCTCGAAGATTCCAATGGACAGATTACTATGGCTACACCTTC
clone_size: -
d_call: -
v_call: TRBV5-8
j_call: TRBJ1-2

cdr3_aa: CASSFRTGSVHGYTF
cdr3_nt: TGTGCCAGCAGCTTCCGGACAGGGTCGGTCCATGGCTACACCTTC
clone_size: -
d_call: TRBD1
v_call: TRBV28
j_call: TRBJ1-2

cdr3_aa: CASSVRVNTEAFF
cdr3_nt: TGCGCCAGCAGCGTCAGGGTTAACACTGAAGCTTTCTTT
clone_size: -
d_call: -
v_call: TRBV5-1
j_call: TRBJ1-1

cdr3_aa: CASSEGGRAYEQYF
cdr3_nt: TGCGCCAGCAGTGAGGGCGGGAGAGCCTACGAGCAGTACTTC
clone_size: -
d_call: TRBD2
v_call: TRBV10-1
j_call: TRBJ2-7

cdr3_aa: CASSTDRGDTEAFF
cdr3_nt: TGTGCCAGCAGCACGGACAGGGGCGACACTGAAGCTTTCTTT
clone_size: once
d_call: TRBD1
v_call: TRBV13
j_call: TRBJ1-1

cdr3_aa: CASSADSLNTEAFF
cdr3_nt: TGTGCCAGTAGTGCCGACAGCTTGAACACTGAAGCTTTCTTT
clone_size: -
d_call: -
v_call: TRBV19
j_call: TRBJ1-1

cdr3_aa: CASSYTGNTEAFF
cdr3_nt: TGTGCCAGTAGTTACACAGGGAACACTGAAGCTTTCTTT
clone_size: -
d_call: -
v_call: TRBV19
j_call: TRBJ1-1

cdr3_aa: CASSLMLAGEETQYF
cdr3_nt: TGTGCCAGCAGCCTTATGTTAGCGGGAGAAGAGACCCAGTACTTC
clone_size: once
d_call: TRBD2
v_call: TRBV2
j_call: TRBJ2-5

cdr3_aa: CASSFSPGGNREGYTF
cdr3_nt: TGTGCCAGCAGTTTCTCACCTGGGGGCAACAGGGAAGGCTACACCTTC
clone_size: -
d_call: -
v_call: TRBV6-5
j_call: TRBJ1-2

cdr3_aa: CASSFDTGSAGEQYF
cdr3_nt: TGTGCCAGCAGCTTCGATACAGGCTCGGCAGGGGAGCAGTACTTC
clone_size: -
d_call: -
v_call: TRBV7-2
j_call: TRBJ2-7

cdr3_aa: CAWAGQGKSYGYTF
cdr3_nt: TGTGCCTGGGCGGGACAGGGGAAGAGCTATGGCTACACCTTC
clone_size: -
d_call: TRBD1
v_call: TRBV30
j_call: TRBJ1-2

cdr3_aa: CASSRPTEPTNEQFF
cdr3_nt: TGTGCCAGCAGTCGACCGACAGAACCCACCAATGAGCAGTTCTTC
clone_size: -
d_call: -
v_call: TRBV28
j_call: TRBJ2-1

cdr3_aa: CASSPGVVRGNEKLFF
cdr3_nt: TGTGCCAGTAGTCCCGGAGTAGTGCGTGGAAATGAAAAACTGTTTTTT
clone_size: -
d_call: -
v_call: TRBV19
j_call: TRBJ1-4

cdr3_aa: CASSQTGGVATEAFF
cdr3_nt: TGTGCCAGCAGCCAAACAGGTGGGGTGGCCACTGAAGCTTTCTTT
clone_size: -
d_call: -
v_call: TRBV7-2
j_call: TRBJ1-1

cdr3_aa: CASSLGLRTEQFF
cdr3_nt: TGTGCCAGCAGCTTAGGCCTGAGAACTGAGCAGTTCTTC
clone_size: -
d_call: -
v_call: TRBV7-2
j_call: TRBJ2-1

cdr3_aa: CASSLTPSSYEQYF
cdr3_nt: TGTGCTAGCAGCTTAACTCCGTCATCCTACGAGCAGTACTTC
clone_size: -
d_call: -
v_call: TRBV7-7
j_call: TRBJ2-7

cdr3_aa: CASSRRDRDTGELFF
cdr3_nt: TGTGCCAGCAGTCGACGGGACAGGGACACCGGGGAGCTGTTTTTT
clone_size: -
d_call: TRBD1
v_call: TRBV6-5
j_call: TRBJ2-2

cdr3_aa: CASSWPGNTEAFF
cdr3_nt: TGTGCCAGCAGTTGGCCTGGGAACACTGAAGCTTTCTTT
clone_size: once
d_call: -
v_call: TRBV27
j_call: TRBJ1-1

cdr3_aa: CASSPHRGLKESQHF
cdr3_nt: TGTGCCAGCAGCCCGCACCGGGGGCTAAAAGAGTCCCAGCATTTT
clone_size: -
d_call: -
v_call: TRBV7-8
j_call: TRBJ1-5

cdr3_aa: CSVERPDGYTF
cdr3_nt: TGCAGCGTTGAGCGACCGGATGGCTACACCTTC
clone_size: -
d_call: -
v_call: TRBV29-1
j_call: TRBJ1-2

cdr3_aa: CASSALGPDTQYF
cdr3_nt: TGCGCCAGCAGCGCGCTAGGTCCAGATACGCAGTATTTT
clone_size: -
d_call: -
v_call: TRBV4-1
j_call: TRBJ2-3

cdr3_aa: CASSQDRHYGYTF
cdr3_nt: TGTGCCAGCAGCCAAGACAGGCACTATGGCTACACCTTC
clone_size: -
d_call: -
v_call: TRBV5-6
j_call: TRBJ1-2

cdr3_aa: CASGVTELPPEGYTF
cdr3_nt: TGCGCCAGCGGGGTCACAGAATTACCCCCGGAGGGCTACACCTTC
clone_size: -
d_call: -
v_call: TRBV5-1
j_call: TRBJ1-2

cdr3_aa: CASSPDKFEAFF
cdr3_nt: TGTGCCAGCAGCCCCGACAAATTTGAAGCTTTCTTT
clone_size: -
d_call: -
v_call: TRBV3-1/TRBV3-2
j_call: TRBJ1-1

cdr3_aa: CASRRGHKNTGELFF
cdr3_nt: TGTGCCAGTCGGAGAGGGCACAAGAACACCGGGGAGCTGTTTTTT
clone_size: -
d_call: -
v_call: TRBV9
j_call: TRBJ2-2

cdr3_aa: CAISEGVNTEAFF
cdr3_nt: TGTGCCATCAGTGAGGGGGTGAACACTGAAGCTTTCTTT
clone_size: -
d_call: -
v_call: TRBV10-3
j_call: TRBJ1-1

cdr3_aa: CATSDFLDNEQFF
cdr3_nt: TGTGCCACCAGTGATTTCCTGGACAATGAGCAGTTCTTC
clone_size: once
d_call: -
v_call: TRBV24-1
j_call: TRBJ2-1

cdr3_aa: CASSVGQGHQNTEAFF
cdr3_nt: TGTGCCAGCAGCGTAGGACAGGGACACCAAAACACTGAAGCTTTCTTT
clone_size: -
d_call: TRBD1
v_call: TRBV9
j_call: TRBJ1-1